This T cell receptor beta chain came from a study of T cells in Graves' hyperthyroidism and ophthalmopathy. This clonotype was seen more than once but under ten times. The target antigen is unknown. The CDR3 regions of TCR beta were amplified from RNA transcripts. First-round RT-PCR with HTBI primers amplified the TCR CDR3 region. TCRdb analysed the multiplex PCR reads with MiXCR anew, one entry per CDR3 protein. The table records under 350,000 distinct CDR3 sequences, approximately 18% of them present only once. Study conclusions and caveats: Using 13 V-J features, a model discriminated ophthalmopathy from stable hyperthyroidism. The model anticipated ophthalmopathy a median approximately 6.7 months pre-onset.

Germline CDR1 reads SEHNR; CDR2 reads FQNEAQ (reference sequence). V lost 1 base, J lost 0 bases, and 10 bases lay in between. The CDR3 totals 15 residues. The TCR was taken from a woman in her forties or fifties with Graves' hyperthyroidism. The sequencing sample was made of blood. The V and J genes are TRBV7-9 and TRBJ2-7; tentatively, D is TRBD1 (6 bases). In DNA, the CDR3 is TGTGCCAGCAGCTTAGGGGGGCCAGTCTCCTACGAGCAGTACTTC. Encoded protein: CASSLGGPVSYEQYF.